Following are 29 T cell receptor beta chains from one sample sequenced in a study of a mutant IDH1 vaccine in newly diagnosed glioma. Generated by immunoSEQ multiplex PCR, the TCRdb table keeps only in-frame clones and is missing some. The sample lists 45,000 to 65,000 clones, more than 80% occurring once. The time point was: baseline, week 1 (first vaccination visit). Treatment: pre-vaccination baseline after standard-of-care therapy. The input for sequencing was PBMCs, taken from a glioma patient treated with radiotherapy, temozolomide or both. These receptors were taken from a man between 18 and 35 years old with glioma.

The gene calls are TRBV30 and TRBJ2-3, with D possibly TRBD2 on 6 matching bases. Trimming shortened V by 4 bases and J by 9 bases, and 20 bases separated the two germline ends. Germline lookup yields CDR1 GTSNPN and CDR2 SVGIG (reference sequence). This CDR3 has 14 residues. As DNA, the CDR3 is TGTGCCTGGATGCCCGGGACTCCTCTAGGGACGCAGTATTTT. It codes for CAWMPGTPLGTQYF.

A few counts support this clone. The chain uses TRBV30 and TRBJ1-1; D is possibly TRBD1 (6 bases). Germline V gene sequence: CDR1 GTSNPN, CDR2 SVGIG (reference sequence). The length of the CDR3 is 15 residues. Trimming left V 6 bases short and J 0 bases short, with 17 bases between. The CDR3 region is CACAGTPVMNTEAFF. The CDR3 DNA follows: TGTGCCTGTGCCGGGACACCAGTCATGAACACTGAAGCTTTCTTT.

The genes are TRBV28 and TRBJ2-7, with TRBD2 as a possible D gene (5 bases). Trimming removed 6 bases from V and 3 bases from J, with 21 bases in between. CDR1 MDHEN and CDR2 SYDVKM come from the germline V gene. The CDR3 runs 16 residues. In DNA, the CDR3 is TGTGCCAGCAGCCAAGGTATGGGATCGGGGTTCTACGAGCAGTACTTC. Translation gives CASSQGMGSGFYEQYF.

The rearrangement joins TRBV7-8 to TRBJ2-3, with D unresolved. Trimming shortened V by 2 bases and J by 0 bases, and 12 bases separated the two germline ends. The CDR3 is 16 residues long. Germline V gene lookup returns CDR1 SGHVS and CDR2 FQNEAQ. The CDR3 region is CASSLPQGRSTDTQYF. Written as DNA, the CDR3 is TGTGCCAGCAGCTTACCCCAAGGAAGGAGCACAGATACGCAGTATTTT.

This chain joins TRBV5-1 and TRBJ2-1; perhaps TRBD1 as D (6 bases). Deletions cut 1 base from V and 4 bases from J, with 15 bases between. The germline V gene encodes CDR1 SGHRS and CDR2 YFSETQ. This CDR3 contains 16 residues. Written as DNA, the CDR3 is TGCGCCAGCAGCTTGCAGGGGCGCAACTCTTACAATGAGCAGTTCTTC. Encoded protein: CASSLQGRNSYNEQFF.

This clone has just a few counts. The gene calls are TRBV5-4 and TRBJ1-1; D is possibly TRBD1 (5 bases). Germline V gene data show CDR1 as SGHNT and CDR2 as YYREEE (reference sequence). Trimming cost V 2 bases and J 11 bases, with 13 bases left between them. This CDR3 has 12 residues. This chain's CDR3 is CASSFTWGEAFF. DNA of the CDR3: TGTGCCAGCAGCTTCACCTGGGGGGAGGCTTTCTTT.

This clone was detected once. CDR3 in DNA: TGTGCCAGCAGCGTGACCTGGCGGGGGGTGGGTGAGAACATTCAGTACTTC. It is translated as CASSVTWRGVGENIQYF. The chain combines TRBV9 with TRBJ2-4; TRBD2 aligns across 8 bases. V shed 2 bases and J 7 bases; nucleotides not matched to a gene: 14. Germline lookup yields CDR1 SGDLS and CDR2 YYNGEE. CDR3 length: 17 residues.

The chain combines TRBV7-2 with TRBJ2-7, with 9 bases matching TRBD2. The CDR3 spans 17 residues. From germline, CDR1 is SGHTA and CDR2 FQGNSA. J lost 3 bases, V lost 1 base, and 10 bases had no gene match. The CDR3 loop reads CASSLEVGRAGGYEQYF. In DNA, the CDR3 is TGTGCCAGCAGCTTAGAGGTGGGCAGAGCGGGAGGCTACGAGCAGTACTTC.

Here the CDR3 DNA reads TGTGCCAGCACCGCCTTACCGGGACATAGGGACACTGAAGCTTTCTTT. Protein sequence: CASTALPGHRDTEAFF. The V call is TRBV9, the J call TRBJ1-1, with a tentative D call TRBD1 (6 bases). V gave up 6 bases and J gave up 3 bases, with 21 bases separating them. This CDR3 has 16 amino acids. Per the germline V gene, CDR1 is SGDLS and CDR2 is YYNGEE.

This clone was seen a few times. This chain links TRBV7-8 with TRBJ2-7; tentatively, D is TRBD1 (5 bases). Germline V gene lookup returns CDR1 SGHVS and CDR2 FQNEAQ. The CDR3 has 14 residues. Trimming removed 7 bases at V and 5 bases at J, with 18 bases between. CDR3 sequence (DNA): TGTGCCAGCACCCTTGGACACTTCACCAACGAGCAGTACTTC. It is translated as CASTLGHFTNEQYF.

The chain carries TRBV6-5 and TRBJ2-7; a weak D match, TRBD1 (7 bases). Germline V gene data show CDR1 as MNHEY and CDR2 as SVGAGI. The CDR3 has 12 residues. Trimming took off 11 bases at V and 7 bases at J, with 18 bases between the two ends. CDR3 coding DNA: TGTGCCGGCGGGAACAGGGGCGGAGAGCAGTACTTC. Residues: CAGGNRGGEQYF.

The chain employs TRBV15 and TRBJ1-1; D possibly corresponds to TRBD1 (6 bases). With 0 bases removed from V and 1 base from J, the gap between germline ends came to 15 bases. Germline-derived CDR1 and CDR2 are LNHNV and YYDKDF (reference sequence). The CDR3 contains 17 residues. CDR3 sequence reads: CATSRDRGFEGNTEAFF. The CDR3 coding sequence is TGTGCCACCAGCAGAGACAGGGGATTTGAGGGGAACACTGAAGCTTTCTTT.

The gene calls are TRBV6-1 and TRBJ2-7; 9 positions match TRBD1. V was pared by 0 bases and J by 3 bases, with 3 bases of the junction left unmatched. This CDR3 region has 15 residues. CDR1 MNHNS and CDR2 SASEGT come from the germline V gene. The CDR3 sequence is CASSEAGQGFYEQYF. In DNA, the CDR3 is TGTGCCAGCAGTGAAGCGGGACAGGGATTCTACGAGCAGTACTTC.

The chain carries TRBV5-1 and TRBJ1-4; 7 bases line up with TRBD1. Germline V CDR1 and CDR2: SGHRS, YFSETQ. The CDR3 consists of 13 residues. With 4 bases clipped from V and 5 bases from J, the junction kept 2 bases outside the gene matches. CDR3 region: CASSTGQNEKLFF. In DNA form, the CDR3 reads TGCGCCAGCAGCACGGGACAGAATGAAAAACTGTTTTTT. Supplemented by reference TRBV5-1 and TRBJ1-4, the full variable domain reads KAGVTQTPRYLIKTRGQQVTLSCSPISGHRSVSWYQQTPGQGLQFLFEYFSETQRNKGNFPGRFSGRQFSNSRSEMNVSTLELGDSALYLCASSTGQNEKLFFGSGTQLSVL.

The chain links TRBV4-3 to TRBJ2-7; possibly TRBD1 or TRBD2 for D (5 bases each). The length of the CDR3 is 13 residues. Per germline, CDR1 LGHNA and CDR2 YSLEER. Trimming shortened V by 0 bases and J by 6 bases, and 9 bases separated the two germline ends. CDR3 coding DNA: TGCGCCAGCAGCCAAGATACGGGGACCGAGCAGTACTTC. Residues: CASSQDTGTEQYF.

V usage is TRBV19 and J usage is TRBJ2-7; 11 positions match TRBD1. There are 16 residues in the CDR3. Germline V gives CDR1 LNHDA, CDR2 SQIVND (reference sequence). Trimming at V came to 1 base and at J to 3 bases, leaving 5 bases not matched to a gene. CDR3 coding DNA: TGTGCCAGTAGTATAGCCGTCGGGACAGGGGGCTACGAGCAGTACTTC. Its translation is CASSIAVGTGGYEQYF.

This clone has only one observation. The chain combines TRBV4-1 with TRBJ2-5; D is undetermined. Trimming removed 4 bases from V and 1 base from J, with 7 bases in between. Germline V gene sequence: CDR1 MGHRA, CDR2 YSYEKL. This CDR3 spans 13 amino acids. CDR3 amino acids: CASSPWIQETQYF. DNA of the CDR3: TGCGCCAGCAGCCCCTGGATCCAAGAGACCCAGTACTTC.

The sample holds a few counts of this clone. J is TRBJ1-1 and V is TRBV2; D possibly corresponds to TRBD1 (6 bases). CDR1 SNHLY and CDR2 FYNNEI come from the germline V gene. V lost 4 bases and J 4 bases, leaving 19 bases between the germline ends. This CDR3 is built from 16 residues. The CDR3 reads CASSVSGAGRSTEAFF. DNA of the CDR3: TGTGCCAGCAGTGTTTCGGGGGCAGGGCGGAGCACTGAAGCTTTCTTT.

This clone has just a few counts. The gene calls are TRBV19 and TRBJ1-1, with no clear D. Germline CDR1 is LNHDA and CDR2 is SQIVND (reference sequence). The CDR3 consists of 15 residues. V was clipped by 3 bases and J by 1 base, with 12 bases between them. The CDR3 DNA reads TGTGCCAGTAGTATTCGGTCGGCACCGAACACTGAAGCTTTCTTT. Its protein product is CASSIRSAPNTEAFF. Supplemented by reference TRBV19 and TRBJ1-1, the full variable domain reads DGGITQSPKYLFRKEGQNVTLSCEQNLNHDAMYWYRQDPGQGLRLIYYSQIVNDFQKGDIAEGYSVSREKKESFPLTVTSAQKNPTAFYLCASSIRSAPNTEAFFGQGTRLTVV.

This chain links TRBV6-5 with TRBJ1-1, with 7 bases aligning to TRBD1. There are 13 residues in the CDR3. Losses at the gene ends were 7 bases for V and 3 bases for J; bases not matched to a gene: 5. Germline lookup yields CDR1 MNHEY and CDR2 SVGAGI. CDR3 bases: TGTGCCAGCACCACCACAGGGGACACTGAAGCTTTCTTT. Residues: CASTTTGDTEAFF.

The chain is built from TRBV28 and TRBJ2-7; the D gene is possibly TRBD2 (6 bases). The CDR3 consists of 15 residues. Trimming shortened V by 3 bases and J by 5 bases, and 17 bases separated the two germline ends. Germline assignment: CDR1 MDHEN and CDR2 SYDVKM. CDR3 DNA sequence: TGTGCCAGCAGTTTTGGAGGGAATTACGGCCACGAGCAGTACTTC. Amino acid sequence: CASSFGGNYGHEQYF.

The CDR3 is CASGPTGNNQPQHF. In DNA form, the CDR3 reads TGTGCCAGCGGTCCTACAGGGAACAATCAGCCCCAGCATTTT. The chain has TRBV6-6 and TRBJ1-5, with D possibly matching TRBD1 (6 bases). V shed 8 bases and J shed 3 bases, with 14 bases lying between them. Germline loops: CDR1 MNHNY, CDR2 SVGAGI (reference sequence). The CDR3 contains 14 residues.

Here the CDR3 reads CSARGYTEAFF. CDR3 DNA sequence: TGCAGTGCTAGAGGGTACACTGAAGCTTTCTTT. The rearrangement joins TRBV20-1 to TRBJ1-1; no firm D call. CDR1 DFQATT and CDR2 SNEGSKA come from the germline V gene (reference sequence). Trimming shortened V by 1 base and J by 3 bases, and 3 bases separated the two germline ends. This CDR3 region has 11 residues.

The rearrangement uses TRBV19 and TRBJ2-5, with D hard to call. V was clipped by 8 bases and J by 5 bases, with 9 bases between them. Germline loops: CDR1 LNHDA, CDR2 SQIVND (reference sequence). This CDR3 contains 11 residues. The CDR3 DNA follows: TGTGCCAGTTCTGTTCGGGAGACCCAGTACTTC. This translates into CASSVRETQYF.

The chain has TRBV6-5 and TRBJ1-2; tentatively, D is TRBD1 (5 bases). Trimming cost V 2 bases and J 1 base, with 11 bases left between them. CDR1 is MNHEY and CDR2 is SVGAGI in the germline V gene. CDR3 length equals 15 residues. CDR3: CASSYRGSLNYGYTF. CDR3 coding DNA: TGTGCCAGCAGTTACAGGGGCAGCCTTAACTATGGCTACACCTTC.

This chain connects TRBV10-3 to TRBJ1-2; possible D gene TRBD1, 5 bases. Looked up from germline, CDR1 is ENHRY and CDR2 is SYGVKD. Trimming pared 6 bases from V and 3 bases from J, leaving 17 bases between. CDR3 length equals 15 residues. In nucleotides, the CDR3 is TGTGCCATCAGACCCACGACAGCATCATACTATGGCTACACCTTC. Translation gives CAIRPTTASYYGYTF.

The gene calls are TRBV5-6 and TRBJ2-5, with 13 bases identical to TRBD2. V lost 0 bases to trimming and J lost 5 bases; unmatched junction nucleotides: 7. The CDR3 runs to 17 residues. Germline CDR1 SGHDT, CDR2 YYEEEE. CDR3 loop: CASSLGLAGGALETQYF. As DNA, the CDR3 is TGTGCCAGCAGCTTGGGACTAGCGGGGGGTGCTTTGGAGACCCAGTACTTC.

The V and J genes are TRBV5-1 and TRBJ1-2; D uncertain. The V and J ends lost 0 bases and 3 bases respectively, with 15 bases between them. CDR1 is SGHRS and CDR2 is YFSETQ in the germline V gene. The CDR3 extends over 16 amino acids. In DNA form, the CDR3 reads TGCGCCAGCAGCTTGGAGCTGGCAGCCGGGCACTATGGCTACACCTTC. Translation: CASSLELAAGHYGYTF.

The CDR3 sequence: CAISPPSGNEQYF. The CDR3 region has the DNA TGTGCCATCAGTCCCCCTTCAGGGAACGAGCAGTACTTC. This chain uses TRBV10-3 with TRBJ2-7; D perhaps matches TRBD1 (5 bases). CDR3 length equals 13 residues. CDR1 and CDR2 (germline): ENHRY, SYGVKD. V lost 5 bases and J lost 5, with 13 bases in between.